These T cell receptor beta chains were read from a single sample in a study of blood T cell repertoires in COVID-19. Measured with immunoSEQ multiplex PCR; TCRdb has only the in-frame clones, and not every one. The sample includes roughly 200,000 clones, approximately 80% of them seen just once. Material: peripheral blood. The source is a middle-aged woman with COVID-19, enrolled during active disease. Each CDR3 is given without its conserved first and last residue.

ASSPVGEGPTGNTIY	TRBJ1-3	TRBV7-2
ASGFEGTEAF	TRBJ1-1	TRBV12-5
ASSLTGEETQY	TRBJ2-5	TRBV7-8
ATSRDGGNNEQF	TRBJ2-1	TRBV15
ASSQGRTSGIHEQF	TRBJ2-1	TRBV4-2
ASSLIRGAEDSNQPQH	TRBJ1-5	TRBV5-8
SVALGQINEKLF	TRBJ1-4	TRBV29-1
SVGGRANTGELF	TRBJ2-2	TRBV29-1
ASSPRTGPRGNQPQH	TRBJ1-5	TRBV5-8
ASSLWGEGYT	TRBJ1-2	TRBV27
ASSEQQGNEQF	TRBJ2-1	TRBV25-1
ASSSYRGYIQY	TRBJ2-4	TRBV5-1
ASNLVQGQKGPQH	TRBJ1-5	TRBV10-1